This T cell receptor (beta chain) was sequenced during a study of blood T cell repertoires in COVID-19. Study in general: There were acute and convalescent COVID-19 samples, and they came from the United States, Italy and Spain. PBMCs, B-cell-depleted T cells, or T cells provided the cDNA or gDNA that made up the material.

Germline V lookup: CDR1 SGHVS, CDR2 FNYEAQ. With 4 bases clipped from V and 4 bases from J, the junction kept 4 bases outside the gene matches. The CDR3 contains 15 residues. Authors' processing steps: Amplifying reference gene primers gave estimates of nucleated cell counts. Generated by immunoSEQ multiplex PCR, the TCRdb table keeps only in-frame clones and is missing some. V and J calls plus clone size are reproduced from that table; the DNA served to infer D and trimming. The sample includes around 100,000 clones, about 90% seen only once; the top ten take roughly 6.2%. The chain recombines TRBV7-6 with TRBJ1-6; 7 bases line up with TRBD1. The sample taken for sequencing was peripheral blood. The clonotype was recovered from a human donor in a cohort sampled during active COVID-19. The CDR3 DNA sequence: TGTGCCAGCAGCTCCCAGGGACAGTATAATTCACCCCTCCACTTT. Its translation: CASSSQGQYNSPLHF.